The 10 T cell receptor beta chains below all came from one sample that was sequenced in a study of vaccination and CD4 T cells after COVID-19. Treatment here: approximately 11-day PBMC culture with coronavirus spike peptide pools or control peptides (ViraFEST assay). The Oncomine TCR Beta short-read assay was what sequenced the DNA obtained from cultured CD4+ T cells. Each CDR3 protein gets one entry after TCRdb re-called the PCR reads with MiXCR. The repertoire holds approximately 13,000 distinct CDR3 sequences, 50% to 65% seen once, with over 9.5% in the top ten. Their specific antigens are unknown. Sample: CD4+ T cells from blood, cultured in vitro. The receptors stem from a human donor who had recovered from COVID-19.

The genes are TRBV29-1 and TRBJ2-3; 13 bases are shared with TRBD2. Looked up from germline, CDR1 is SQVTM and CDR2 is ANQGSEA. With V trimmed by 4 bases and J by 2 bases, 12 bases remained unmatched. The CDR3 loop spans 18 amino acids. The CDR3 DNA is TGCAGCGTTGGGGGCACTAGCGGGAGGGCCCCGGACACAGATACGCAGTATTTT. Protein sequence: CSVGGTSGRAPDTDTQYF.

This clonotype was seen only a few times. The CDR3 region is CASPQDRGDTQYF. The DNA of the CDR3 is TGTGCCAGCCCCCAGGACAGGGGAGATACGCAGTATTTT. This chain joins TRBV6-1 and TRBJ2-3; 9 positions match TRBD1. Germline lookup yields CDR1 MNHNS and CDR2 SASEGT. The CDR3 loop spans 13 amino acids. V trimming: 8 bases; J trimming: 5 bases; junction bases outside the gene matches: 5.

The chain carries TRBV7-2 and TRBJ1-1; the D is unclear. The V and J ends lost 0 bases and 5 bases respectively, with 10 bases between them. This CDR3 is built from 14 residues. CDR1 is SGHTA, CDR2 FQGNSA, per germline. Written as DNA, the CDR3 is TGTGCCAGCAGCTTAGCCGGCAGAACGACTGAAGCTTTCTTT. As protein: CASSLAGRTTEAFF.

V is TRBV6-1 and J is TRBJ2-2; 7 bases line up with TRBD1. The ends lost 6 bases at V and 7 bases at J; junction bases unmatched: 5. The CDR3 loop spans 13 amino acids. The germline V gene has CDR1 MNHNS and CDR2 SASEGT. The CDR3 region is CASRKTGVGELFF. CDR3 bases: TGTGCCAGCAGGAAAACAGGGGTCGGGGAGCTGTTTTTT.

This chain links TRBV28 with TRBJ1-2; no firm D call. This CDR3 region has 18 residues. Trimming cost V 1 base and J 6 bases, with 24 bases left between them. Per germline, CDR1 MDHEN and CDR2 SYDVKM. Written as DNA, the CDR3 is TGTGCCAGCAGTTTATTTCGCAGAAACGACCCCCCCACACATGGCTACACCTTC. This codes for CASSLFRRNDPPTHGYTF.

This clonotype was detected only a few times. The V call is TRBV24-1, the J call TRBJ2-2, with D perhaps TRBD1 (6 bases). V was pared by 3 bases and J by 5 bases, with 18 bases between. CDR1 is KGHDR, CDR2 SFDVKD, per germline. The CDR3 extends over 17 amino acids. The CDR3 DNA follows: TGTGCCACCAGTGATCAACCCCCCAGGGGCAGGACCGGGGAGCTGTTTTTT. Translation gives CATSDQPPRGRTGELFF.

J is TRBJ2-2 and V is TRBV6-5, with 7 positions matching TRBD1. Per germline, CDR1 MNHEY and CDR2 SVGAGI. The ends lost 4 bases at V and 0 bases at J; junction bases unmatched: 2. This CDR3 has 15 amino acids. This chain's CDR3 is CASSWGQPNTGELFF. The CDR3 bases are TGTGCCAGCAGTTGGGGACAGCCGAACACCGGGGAGCTGTTTTTT.

The chain links TRBV7-3 to TRBJ2-6; 11 bases map to TRBD1. J was trimmed by 0 bases and V by 5 bases; bases with no gene match: 6. The CDR3 runs to 18 residues. CDR1 is SGHTA and CDR2 is FQGTGA in the germline V gene. As DNA, the CDR3 is TGTGCCAGCAGCCCCCGGACAGGGGGCGCCTCTGGGGCCAACGTCCTGACTTTC. It yields the protein CASSPRTGGASGANVLTF.

This chain joins TRBV20-1 and TRBJ2-7; 15 bases agree with TRBD2. From germline, CDR1 is DFQATT and CDR2 SNEGSKA (reference sequence). Trimming removed 5 bases from V and 4 bases from J; junction bases left unmatched: 6. The CDR3 has 15 amino acids. CDR3 DNA: TGCAGTGCTCCCGGGACTAGCGGGAGGTGGTACGAGCAGTACTTC. Its protein is CSAPGTSGRWYEQYF.

A single count supports this clonotype. This rearrangement joins TRBV7-9 to TRBJ1-3, with a weak D call TRBD1 (6 bases). From germline, CDR1 is SEHNR and CDR2 FQNEAQ (reference sequence). V was clipped by 6 bases and J by 0 bases, with 9 bases between them. This CDR3 spans 14 amino acids. The CDR3 loop is CASRAGDSGNTIYF. CDR3 DNA sequence: TGTGCCAGCAGAGCAGGGGACTCTGGAAACACCATATATTTT.